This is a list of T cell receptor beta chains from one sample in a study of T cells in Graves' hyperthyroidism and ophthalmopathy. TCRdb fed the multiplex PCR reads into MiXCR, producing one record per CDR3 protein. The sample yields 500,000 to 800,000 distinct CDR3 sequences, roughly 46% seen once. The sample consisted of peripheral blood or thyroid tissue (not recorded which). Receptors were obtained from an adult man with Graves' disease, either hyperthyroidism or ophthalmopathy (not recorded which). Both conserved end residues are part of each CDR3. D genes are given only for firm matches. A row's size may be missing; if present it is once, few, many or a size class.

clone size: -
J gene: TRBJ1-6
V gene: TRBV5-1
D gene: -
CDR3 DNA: TGTGCCAGCAGCGGAAGCCTTTCACCCCTCCACTTT
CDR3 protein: CASSGSLSPLHF

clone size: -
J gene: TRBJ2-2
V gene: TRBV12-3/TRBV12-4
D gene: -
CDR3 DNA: TGTGCCAGCAGTTACTTGACAGGGAACACCGGGGAGCTGTTTTTT
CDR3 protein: CASSYLTGNTGELFF

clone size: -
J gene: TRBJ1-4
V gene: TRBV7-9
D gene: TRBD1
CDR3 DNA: TGTGCCAGCAGTAGAGCAGGGGGAAATGAAAAACTGTTTTTT
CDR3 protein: CASSRAGGNEKLFF

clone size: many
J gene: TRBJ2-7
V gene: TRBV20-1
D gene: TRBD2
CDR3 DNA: TGCAGTGCTAGCAGTCTAGCGGGGGGGAACGAGCAGTACTTC
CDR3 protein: CSASSLAGGNEQYF

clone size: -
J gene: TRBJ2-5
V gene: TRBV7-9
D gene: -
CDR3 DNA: TGTGCCAGCAGCTCACAAGGGGCCGGCGGGGAGACCCAGTACTTC
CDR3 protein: CASSSQGAGGETQYF

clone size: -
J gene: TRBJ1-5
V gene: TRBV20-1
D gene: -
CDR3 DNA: TGCAGTGTTAGGGTACCTAATCAGCCCCAGCATTTT
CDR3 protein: CSVRVPNQPQHF

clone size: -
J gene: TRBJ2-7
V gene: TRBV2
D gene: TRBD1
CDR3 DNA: TGTGCTAACGGACAGGGGTCGGGCTACGAGCAGTACTTC
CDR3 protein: CANGQGSGYEQYF

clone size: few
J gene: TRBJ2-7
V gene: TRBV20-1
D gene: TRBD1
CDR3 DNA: TGCAGTGCTAGAGGACAGGGTGCCCACGAGCAGTACTTC
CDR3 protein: CSARGQGAHEQYF

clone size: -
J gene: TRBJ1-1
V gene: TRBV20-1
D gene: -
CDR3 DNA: TGCAGGCTAGCCAGGGCTGGGAACACTGAAGCTTTCTTT
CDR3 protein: CRLARAGNTEAFF

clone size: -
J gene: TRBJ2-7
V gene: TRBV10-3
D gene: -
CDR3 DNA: TGTGCCAGCAGTCTAACGGACAGCACATTCTCCTACGAGCAGTACTTC
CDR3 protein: CASSLTDSTFSYEQYF

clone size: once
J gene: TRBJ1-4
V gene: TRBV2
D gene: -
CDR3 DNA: TGTGCCAGCAGTGGGGGCGAAGTTAACGAAAAACTGTTTTTT
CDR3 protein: CASSGGEVNEKLFF

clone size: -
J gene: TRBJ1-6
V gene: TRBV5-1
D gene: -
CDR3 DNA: TGCGCCAGCAGCTTGGTCAGCTCCTATAATTCACCCCTCCACTTT
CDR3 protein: CASSLVSSYNSPLHF

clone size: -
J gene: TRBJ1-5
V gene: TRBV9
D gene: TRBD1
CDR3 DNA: TGTGCCAGCAAAGGTGGGACAGGGGACAATCAGCCCCAGCATTTT
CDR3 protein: CASKGGTGDNQPQHF

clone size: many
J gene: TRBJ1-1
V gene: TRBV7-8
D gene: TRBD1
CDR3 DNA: TGTGCCAGCAGCCAATCGACAGGGGGCAACACTGAAGCTTTCTTT
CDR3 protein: CASSQSTGGNTEAFF

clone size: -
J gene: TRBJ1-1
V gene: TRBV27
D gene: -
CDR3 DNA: TGTGCCAGCAGTTTCCGTGAGGGGTGGACTGAAGCTTTCTTT
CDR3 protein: CASSFREGWTEAFF

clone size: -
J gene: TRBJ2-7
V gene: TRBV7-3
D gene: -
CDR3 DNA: TGTGCCAGCAGTTACTCGCCAGCGGCATACGAGCAGTACTTC
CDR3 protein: CASSYSPAAYEQYF

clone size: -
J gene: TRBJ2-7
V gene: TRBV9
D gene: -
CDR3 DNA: TGTGCCAGCAGCGGAGGTGGGGGGCGACCCTACGAGCAGTACTTC
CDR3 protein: CASSGGGGRPYEQYF

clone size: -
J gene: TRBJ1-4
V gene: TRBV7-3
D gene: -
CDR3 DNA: TGTGCCAGCAGCCCCTCCCCAGGGGTCCGGGGCCTCGGTGAAAAACTGTTTTTT
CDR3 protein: CASSPSPGVRGLGEKLFF

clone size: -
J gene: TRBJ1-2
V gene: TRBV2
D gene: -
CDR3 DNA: TGTGCCAGCAGTGTGGGGGGAGAAGATGGCTGCACCTTC
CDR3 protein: CASSVGGEDGCTF

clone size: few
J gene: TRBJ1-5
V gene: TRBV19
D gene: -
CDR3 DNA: TGTGCCAGTAGTATAGTAGGGGCTAACAATCAGCCCCAGCATTTT
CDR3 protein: CASSIVGANNQPQHF

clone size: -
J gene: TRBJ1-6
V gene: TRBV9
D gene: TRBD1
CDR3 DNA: TGTGCCAGCAGCGGACAGGGAATAGCTCATAATTCACCCCTCCACTTT
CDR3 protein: CASSGQGIAHNSPLHF

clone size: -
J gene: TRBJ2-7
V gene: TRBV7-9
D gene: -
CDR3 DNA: TGTGCCAGCAGCCAAGAATCGGCCGTACAGGGCTACGAGCAGTACTTC
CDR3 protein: CASSQESAVQGYEQYF

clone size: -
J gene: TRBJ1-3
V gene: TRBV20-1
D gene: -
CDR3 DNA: TGCAGTGCTAGAGCCGGGACCTTCCCTGGAAACACCATATATTTT
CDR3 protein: CSARAGTFPGNTIYF

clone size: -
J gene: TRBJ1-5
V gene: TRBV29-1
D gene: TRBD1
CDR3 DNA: TGCAGCGTTGGGCGACAGGGGCTTGATCAGCCCCAGCATTTT
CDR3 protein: CSVGRQGLDQPQHF

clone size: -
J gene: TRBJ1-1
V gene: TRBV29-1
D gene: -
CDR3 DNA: TGCAGCAGTGATCGGACCGTCGTTCGTGAAGCCTTCTTT
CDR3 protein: CSSDRTVVREAFF

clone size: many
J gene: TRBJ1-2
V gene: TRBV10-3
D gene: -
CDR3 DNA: TGTGCCATCAACTCCTTGGACGGATACTTAAACTATGGCTACACCTTC
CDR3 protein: CAINSLDGYLNYGYTF

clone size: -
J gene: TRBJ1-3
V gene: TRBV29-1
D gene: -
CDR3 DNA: TGCAGCGTTGAAAGGGGATGGGGGAACACCATATATTTT
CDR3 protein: CSVERGWGNTIYF

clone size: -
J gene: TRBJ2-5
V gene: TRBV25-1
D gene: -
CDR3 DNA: TGTGCCAGCAGTGAATGGCTTAATCAAGAGACCCAGTACTTC
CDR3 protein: CASSEWLNQETQYF

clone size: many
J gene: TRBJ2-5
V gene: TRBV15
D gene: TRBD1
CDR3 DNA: TGTGCCACCAGCAGAGCAGTTGGGACAGGGCGCGGGACCCAGTACTTC
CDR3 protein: CATSRAVGTGRGTQYF